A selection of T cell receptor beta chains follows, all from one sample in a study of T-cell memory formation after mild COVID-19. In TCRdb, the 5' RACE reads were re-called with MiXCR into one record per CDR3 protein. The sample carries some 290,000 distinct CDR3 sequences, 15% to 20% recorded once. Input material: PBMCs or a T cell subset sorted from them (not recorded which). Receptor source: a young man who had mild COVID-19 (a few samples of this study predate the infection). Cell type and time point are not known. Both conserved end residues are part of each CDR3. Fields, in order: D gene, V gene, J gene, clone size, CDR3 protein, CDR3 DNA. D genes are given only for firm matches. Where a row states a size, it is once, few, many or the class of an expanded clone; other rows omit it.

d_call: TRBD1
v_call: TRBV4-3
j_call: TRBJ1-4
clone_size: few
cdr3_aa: CASSQDREREKLFF
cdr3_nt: TGCGCCAGCAGCCAGGACAGGGAGAGAGAAAAACTGTTTTTT

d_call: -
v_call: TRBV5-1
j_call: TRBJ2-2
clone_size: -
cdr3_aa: CASSPEVVDVTGELFF
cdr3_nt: TGCGCCAGCAGCCCCGAGGTAGTGGACGTCACCGGGGAGCTGTTTTTT

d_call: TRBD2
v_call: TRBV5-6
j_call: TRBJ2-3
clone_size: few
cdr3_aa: CASSFRGGRSTDTQYF
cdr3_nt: TGTGCCAGCAGCTTCCGCGGGGGTCGTAGCACAGATACGCAGTATTTT

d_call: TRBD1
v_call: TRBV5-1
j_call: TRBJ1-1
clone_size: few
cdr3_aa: CASSPLGQYTEAFF
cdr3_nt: TGCGCCAGCAGCCCCCTGGGACAGTACACTGAAGCTTTCTTT

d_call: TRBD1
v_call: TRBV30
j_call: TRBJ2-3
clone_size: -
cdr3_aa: CAWSPGTASTDTQYF
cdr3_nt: TGTGCCTGGAGTCCGGGGACAGCTAGCACAGATACGCAGTATTTT

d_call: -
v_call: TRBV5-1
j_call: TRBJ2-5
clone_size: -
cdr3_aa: CASSLVPGSQETQYF
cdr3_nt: TGCGCCAGCAGCTTGGTCCCGGGATCTCAAGAGACCCAGTACTTC

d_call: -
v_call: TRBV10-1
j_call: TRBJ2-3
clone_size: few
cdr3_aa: CASSEDRGTRTDTQYF
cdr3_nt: TGCGCCAGCAGTGAGGACCGGGGTACCCGCACAGATACGCAGTATTTT

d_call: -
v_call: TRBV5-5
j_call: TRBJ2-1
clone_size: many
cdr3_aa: CASGRNEQFF
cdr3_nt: TGTGCCTCGGGCAGGAATGAGCAGTTCTTC

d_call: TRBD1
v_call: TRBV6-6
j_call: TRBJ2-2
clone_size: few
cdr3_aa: CASSAHGDRGLGGELFF
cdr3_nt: TGTGCCAGCAGTGCCCACGGGGACAGGGGGCTCGGCGGGGAGCTGTTTTTT

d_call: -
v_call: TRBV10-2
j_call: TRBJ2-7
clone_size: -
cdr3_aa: CASSGTTGSYEQYF
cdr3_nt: TGCGCCAGCAGTGGGACTACAGGATCCTACGAGCAGTACTTC

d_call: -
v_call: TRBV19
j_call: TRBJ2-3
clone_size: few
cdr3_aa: CASSPFLGYPTDTQYF
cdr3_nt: TGTGCCAGTAGTCCCTTTCTCGGGTACCCCACAGATACGCAGTATTTT

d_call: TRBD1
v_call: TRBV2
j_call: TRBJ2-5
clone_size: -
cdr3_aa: CASSRQGQETQYF
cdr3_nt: TGTGCCAGCAGCAGACAGGGCCAAGAGACCCAGTACTTC

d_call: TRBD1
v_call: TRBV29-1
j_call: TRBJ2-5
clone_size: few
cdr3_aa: CSVTGGYQETQYF
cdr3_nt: TGCAGCGTGACAGGGGGCTACCAAGAGACCCAGTACTTC

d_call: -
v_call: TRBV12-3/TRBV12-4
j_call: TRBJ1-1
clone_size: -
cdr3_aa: CASTLTVSNTEAFF
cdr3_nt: TGTGCCAGCACCCTGACAGTTTCCAACACTGAAGCTTTCTTT

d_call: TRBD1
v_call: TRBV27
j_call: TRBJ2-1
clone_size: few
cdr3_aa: CASSPGTGVGNEQFF
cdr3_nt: TGTGCCAGCAGCCCCGGGACAGGGGTAGGCAATGAGCAGTTCTTC

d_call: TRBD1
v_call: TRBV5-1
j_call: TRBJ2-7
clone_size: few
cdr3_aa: CASSKGQGLILSSYEQYF
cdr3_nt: TGCGCCAGCAGCAAGGGACAGGGCCTTATACTGAGCTCCTACGAGCAGTACTTC

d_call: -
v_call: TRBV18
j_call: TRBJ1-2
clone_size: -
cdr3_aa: CASSGRDDGYTF
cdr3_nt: TGTGCCAGCTCAGGCAGGGATGATGGCTACACCTTC

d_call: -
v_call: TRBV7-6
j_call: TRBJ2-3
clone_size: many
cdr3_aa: CASSSYDRDTQYF
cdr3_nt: TGTGCCAGCAGCTCCTACGACCGGGATACGCAGTATTTT